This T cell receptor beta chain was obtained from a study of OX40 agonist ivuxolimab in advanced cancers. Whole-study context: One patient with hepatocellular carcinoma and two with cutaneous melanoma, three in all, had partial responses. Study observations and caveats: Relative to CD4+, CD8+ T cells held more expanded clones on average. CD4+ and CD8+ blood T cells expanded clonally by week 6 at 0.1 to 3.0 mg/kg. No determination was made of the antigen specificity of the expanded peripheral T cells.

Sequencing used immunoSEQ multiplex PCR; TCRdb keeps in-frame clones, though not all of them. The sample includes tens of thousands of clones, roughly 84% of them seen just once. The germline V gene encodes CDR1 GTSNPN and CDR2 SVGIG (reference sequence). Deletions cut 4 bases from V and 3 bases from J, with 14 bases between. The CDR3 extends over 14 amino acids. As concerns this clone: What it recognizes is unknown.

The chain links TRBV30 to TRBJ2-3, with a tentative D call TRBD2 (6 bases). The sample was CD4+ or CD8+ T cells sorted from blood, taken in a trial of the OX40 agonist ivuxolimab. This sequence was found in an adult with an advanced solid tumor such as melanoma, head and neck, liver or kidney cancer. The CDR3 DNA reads TGTGCCTGGAACGTCGGGGGAGTGACAGATACGCAGTATTTT. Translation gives CAWNVGGVTDTQYF.